These 27 T cell receptor beta chains were all obtained from the same sample, sequenced in a study of metastatic and nonmetastatic thyroid tumors. Every patient underwent thyroid surgery untreated. Using MiXCR, TCRdb reanalyzed the PCR reads. This sample yields over 25,000 clones, of which around a fifth are seen a single time; 8% belongs to the top ten. Sequenced input: blood. The receptors here all came from a female donor with papillary thyroid cancer or a benign thyroid nodule (not recorded which). Some clones in this sample may be carry-over from other donors' samples.

This clone is categorized as medium-sized. CDR3 residues: CASSPAWGRRVEKLFF. The CDR3 region has the DNA TGTGCCAGCAGCCCCGCCTGGGGAAGGAGGGTTGAAAAACTGTTTTTT. V gene TRBV12-3 or TRBV12-4 combines with J gene TRBJ1-4; D not certain. This CDR3 is 16 amino acids long. Deletions cut 6 bases from V and 7 bases from J, with 21 bases between.

This clone turned up a few times. CDR3 protein: CASSGEADSYNEQFF. DNA of the CDR3: TGTGCCAGCAGTGGCGAAGCGGATTCCTACAATGAGCAGTTCTTC. The gene calls are TRBV6-1 and TRBJ2-1; TRBD2 is a possible D gene (5 bases). CDR3 length: 15 residues. Looked up from germline, CDR1 is MNHNS and CDR2 is SASEGT. V lost 4 bases, J lost 1 base, and 11 bases lay in between.

This clone was recorded at least ten times. The CDR3 coding sequence is TGTGCCATCAGTCCGGGACTAGCGGGAGGAGGCACCGGGGAGCTGTTTTTT. Protein: CAISPGLAGGGTGELFF. This sequence joins TRBV10-3 and TRBJ2-2; TRBD2 agrees at 15 bases. The CDR3 has 17 amino acids. V was pared by 5 bases and J by 4 bases, with 5 bases of the junction left unmatched. From germline, CDR1 is ENHRY and CDR2 SYGVKD.

Turning to this clone: A much larger clonotype is one base distant, so this may be a read error. The genes are TRBV28 and TRBJ2-7, with D uncertain. The CDR3 has 14 amino acids. Germline V CDR1 and CDR2: MDHEN, SYDVKM. The DNA for the CDR3 is TGTGCCAGCAGTTTAATTAGCAGTATCTACGAGCATTACTTC. Protein product: CASSLISSIYEHYF. Using reference TRBV28 and TRBJ2-7 for the parts outside the CDR3, the full variable domain is DVKVTQSSRYLVKRTGEKVFLECVQDMDHENMFWYRQDPGLGLRLIYFSYDVKMKEKGDIPEGYSVSREKKERFSLILESASTNQTSMYLCASSLISSIYEHYFGPGTRLTVT.

This sequence joins TRBV4-1 and TRBJ2-1; 7 nucleotides match TRBD1. The CDR3 extends over 16 amino acids. V lost 1 base and J lost 4; bases outside the gene matches: 7. Germline CDR1 MGHRA, CDR2 YSYEKL. CDR3 nucleotides: TGCGCCAGCAGCCAAGGACAGGGTTCCCTTTACAATGAGCAGTTCTTC. Translating gives CASSQGQGSLYNEQFF.

By its share, this clone is medium-sized. The gene calls are TRBV27 and TRBJ2-6, with a possible D match to TRBD1 (6 bases). V lost 2 bases and J lost 10, with 18 bases in between. The CDR3 spans 16 residues. Germline CDR1 MNHEY, CDR2 SMNVEV (reference sequence). The DNA of the CDR3 is TGTGCCAGCAGTTTAAGCGGACAGCCCCTTGTTAACGTCCTGACTTTC. Translation gives CASSLSGQPLVNVLTF.

This clone was observed many times. The chain has TRBV30 and TRBJ1-4; D call uncertain. Germline V gives CDR1 GTSNPN, CDR2 SVGIG (reference sequence). The CDR3 loop spans 13 amino acids. With 2 bases removed from V and 4 bases from J, the gap between germline ends came to 8 bases. Written as DNA, the CDR3 is TGTGCCTGGAGTACCCTATTTAATGAAAAACTGTTTTTT. Its translation: CAWSTLFNEKLFF. Looking up the rest from reference TRBV30 and TRBJ1-4 gives the full variable domain: SQTIHQWPATLVQPVGSPLSLECTVEGTSNPNLYWYRQAAGRGLQLLFYSVGIGQISSEVPQNLSASRPQDRQFILSSKKLLLSDSGFYLCAWSTLFNEKLFFGSGTQLSVL.

This clone is medium-sized (0.01 to 0.1%) in the sample. The gene calls are TRBV6-1 and TRBJ2-3; 13 bases line up with TRBD2. With 6 bases clipped from V and 0 bases from J, the junction kept 3 bases outside the gene matches. The CDR3 length is 16 residues. Germline V gene data show CDR1 as MNHNS and CDR2 as SASEGT. CDR3 nucleotide sequence: TGTGCCAGCAGGGGACTAGCGGGACTTAGCACAGATACGCAGTATTTT. Translated: CASRGLAGLSTDTQYF.

This clone was counted between two and nine times. This specimen includes other DNA sequences encoding the same CDR3. The V call is TRBV6-1, the J call TRBJ2-7, with 7 bases that match TRBD2. The CDR3 runs 16 residues. Per germline, CDR1 MNHNS and CDR2 SASEGT. V lost 5 bases to trimming and J lost 0 bases; unmatched junction nucleotides: 10. The CDR3 coding sequence is TGTGCCAGCAGTCCCCAAGGACTAGGAAGCTCCTACGAGCAGTACTTC. Translation gives CASSPQGLGSSYEQYF.

This clone was counted at least ten times. The chain has TRBV7-3 and TRBJ2-2; D is uncertain. In germline, CDR1 is SGHTA, CDR2 FQGTGA. This CDR3 comprises 14 residues. V gave up 3 bases and J gave up 2 bases, with 7 bases separating them. As DNA, the CDR3 is TGTGCCAGCAGCTTCTATGGAAACACCGGGGAGCTGTTTTTT. Translating it yields CASSFYGNTGELFF.

This sequence joins TRBV12-3 or TRBV12-4 and TRBJ1-1; D is uncertain. Trimming stripped 6 bases from V and 0 bases from J, with 8 bases between. The CDR3 runs to 13 residues. The CDR3 DNA follows: TGTGCCAGCAGCTTGTTGATGAACACTGAAGCTTTCTTT. Protein sequence: CASSLLMNTEAFF.

This clone showed up many times. The chain joins TRBV3-1 to TRBJ2-1; 14 positions match TRBD2. The CDR3 length is 16 residues. Germline trimming cut 3 bases from V and 6 bases from J; bases unmatched to any gene: 4. CDR1 and CDR2 from the germline V gene are LGHDT and YNNKEL (reference sequence). The CDR3 DNA is TGTGCCAGCAGCCAGGGGACTAGCGGGAGTAGCAATGAGCAGTTCTTC. Its translation: CASSQGTSGSSNEQFF.

Ten or more counts support this clone. The chain recombines TRBV27 with TRBJ2-1; 14 nucleotides agree with TRBD2. The CDR3 runs to 16 residues. With V trimmed by 6 bases and J by 4 bases, 5 bases remained unmatched. Looked up from germline, CDR1 is MNHEY and CDR2 is SMNVEV (reference sequence). The chain's CDR3 is CASRTGLAGDYNEQFF. Written as DNA, the CDR3 is TGTGCCAGCAGAACGGGACTAGCGGGAGATTACAATGAGCAGTTCTTC.

This clone turned up a few times. This chain connects TRBV2 to TRBJ2-2, with TRBD2 matching over 12 bases. The CDR3 sequence is 15 residues long. Germline loops: CDR1 SNHLY, CDR2 FYNNEI. The V gene end was trimmed by 6 bases and the J gene end by 3 bases; junction bases not matched to a gene: 2. The CDR3 region has the DNA TGTGCCAGCAGAAGACTAGCGGGAGACACCGGGGAGCTGTTTTTT. It yields the protein CASRRLAGDTGELFF.

This clone has a handful of counts. The chain carries TRBV6-2 or TRBV6-3 and TRBJ2-7; 10 nucleotides agree with TRBD1. The V and J ends lost 0 bases and 4 bases, in that order; junction bases with no gene match: 3. Per the germline V gene, CDR1 is MNHEY and CDR2 is SVGEGT. The CDR3 totals 15 residues. CDR3 nucleotide sequence: TGTGCCAGCAGTTACTCCGGGACAGGGGAGTACGAGCAGTACTTC. Translated, it gives CASSYSGTGEYEQYF.

This clone was seen a few times. This chain uses TRBV6-2 or TRBV6-3 with TRBJ1-6; no definite D call. V was trimmed by 0 bases and J by 10 bases, leaving 13 bases between them. Germline CDR1 reads MNHEY; CDR2 reads SVGEGT. CDR3 length equals 15 residues. The CDR3 nucleotides read TGTGCCAGCAGTTACTCTGGGTGGCCCGGATCACCCCTCCACTTT. Translating it yields CASSYSGWPGSPLHF.

This clone was seen at least ten times. CDR3 protein: CASSLAVGGHYEQYF. Written as DNA, the CDR3 is TGCGCCAGCAGCTTGGCCGTTGGAGGCCATTACGAGCAGTACTTC. This sequence joins TRBV5-1 and TRBJ2-7; perhaps TRBD2 as D (5 bases). The CDR3 contains 15 residues. CDR1 is SGHRS, CDR2 YFSETQ, per germline. V lost 0 bases and J lost 4, with 14 bases in between. Variable domain in full (rest from reference TRBV5-1 and TRBJ2-7): KAGVTQTPRYLIKTRGQQVTLSCSPISGHRSVSWYQQTPGQGLQFLFEYFSETQRNKGNFPGRFSGRQFSNSRSEMNVSTLELGDSALYLCASSLAVGGHYEQYFGPGTRLTVT.

This clone appeared many times. V usage is TRBV11-1 and J usage is TRBJ2-6, with 8 positions matching TRBD1. CDR1 SGHAT and CDR2 FQDESV come from the germline V gene (reference sequence). V shed 5 bases, J shed 0 bases, and the junction held 9 bases outside the gene matches. This CDR3 contains 18 residues. The CDR3 reads CASSKPTGVNSGANVLTF. DNA for the CDR3: TGTGCCAGCAGCAAACCGACAGGGGTGAACTCTGGGGCCAACGTCCTGACTTTC.

The chain has TRBV28 and TRBJ1-5; D not resolved. CDR3 size: 15 residues. Germline-derived CDR1 and CDR2 are MDHEN and SYDVKM. This chain's CDR3 is CARSGLGFSNQPQHF. Here the CDR3 DNA reads TGTGCTAGGAGTGGACTTGGATTTAGCAATCAGCCCCAGCATTTT.

This clone showed up many times. The chain uses TRBV28 and TRBJ1-1; D remains unclear. Deletions cut 4 bases from V and 4 bases from J, with 10 bases between. Germline CDR1 and CDR2: MDHEN and SYDVKM. CDR3 size: 13 residues. CDR3 nucleotide sequence: TGTGCCAGCAGTTCTTATCAGCGCACTGAAGCTTTCTTT. Residues: CASSSYQRTEAFF.

This clone showed up many times. The V and J genes are TRBV11-2 and TRBJ1-2; TRBD1 matches at 9 bases. Losses at the gene ends were 5 bases for V and 5 bases for J; bases not matched to a gene: 3. The length of the CDR3 is 13 residues. Per the germline V gene, CDR1 is SGHAT and CDR2 is FQNNGV. The CDR3: CASSPTGGYGYTF. The DNA for the CDR3 is TGTGCCAGCAGCCCGACAGGGGGATATGGCTACACCTTC. Using reference TRBV11-2 and TRBJ1-2 for the parts outside the CDR3, the full variable domain is EAGVAQSPRYKIIEKRQSVAFWCNPISGHATLYWYQQILGQGPKLLIQFQNNGVVDDSQLPKDRFSAERLKGVDSTLKIQPAKLEDSAVYLCASSPTGGYGYTFGSGTRLTVV.

The chain combines TRBV6-5 with TRBJ1-5, with TRBD1 identical over 9 bases. Germline lookup yields CDR1 MNHEY and CDR2 SVGAGI. CDR3 length: 15 amino acids. The ends lost 2 bases at V and 8 bases at J; junction bases unmatched: 7. CDR3 nucleotides: TGTGCCAGCAGTTACCGCACAGGGGGCTCGGAGCCCCAGCATTTT. This sequence encodes CASSYRTGGSEPQHF.

In its sample, this clone was seen many times. The CDR3 loop is CASSSTGRYGYTF. The CDR3 DNA is TGTGCCAGCAGCTCGACAGGGCGCTATGGCTACACCTTC. The chain carries TRBV9 and TRBJ1-2, with 7 bases that match TRBD1. Losses at the gene ends were 4 bases for V and 4 bases for J; bases not matched to a gene: 4. The germline CDR1 and CDR2 sequences are SGDLS and YYNGEE. This CDR3 spans 13 amino acids.

This clone has a count of ten or more. CDR3 residues: CSGPGSERGEQYF. CDR3 DNA sequence: TGCAGTGGTCCGGGTAGCGAGAGGGGCGAGCAGTACTTC. The chain joins TRBV20-1 to TRBJ2-7; D may be TRBD1 or TRBD2 (5 bases each). The germline V gene has CDR1 DFQATT and CDR2 SNEGSKA (reference sequence). The CDR3 length is 13 residues. V lost 7 bases and J 6 bases, leaving 19 bases between the germline ends.

This clone was seen many times. V is TRBV6-1 and J is TRBJ1-1, with TRBD1 matching 8 bases. The CDR3 sequence is 15 residues long. Unmatched junction bases numbered 8, after V lost 3 bases and J lost 5 bases. Germline-derived CDR1 and CDR2 are MNHNS and SASEGT. The chain's CDR3 is CASSDSRGRWTEAFF. CDR3 nucleotides: TGTGCCAGCAGTGATTCCAGGGGGCGCTGGACTGAAGCTTTCTTT.

This clone qualifies as medium-sized. The CDR3 DNA sequence: TGTGCCAGCGCCTCCCCGGCCGCTAACTATGGCTACACCTTC. Translating gives CASASPAANYGYTF. The chain recombines TRBV6-1 with TRBJ1-2, with D unresolved. The CDR3 is 14 residues long. Germline CDR1 MNHNS, CDR2 SASEGT. Trimming left V 8 bases short and J 0 bases short, with 13 bases between.

Many counts were recorded for this clone. This chain links TRBV5-1 with TRBJ2-7; D is uncertain. CDR1 SGHRS and CDR2 YFSETQ come from the germline V gene. Trimming pared 4 bases from V and 6 bases from J, leaving 17 bases between. The CDR3 length is 14 residues. CDR3 bases: TGCGCCAGCAGCAGGGCCGAAAGTTCTACCGAGCAGTACTTC. Amino acid sequence: CASSRAESSTEQYF.